This TCR beta chain was identified in a study of CD8 T cells in Susac syndrome. The germline V gene has CDR1 MDHEN and CDR2 SYDVKM. This CDR3 contains 13 residues. With 3 bases removed from V and 3 bases from J, the gap between germline ends came to 8 bases. An input of about 0.5 to 1 ug of RNA was subjected to reverse transcription using random hexamers. TCRdb fed the immunoSEQ multiplex PCR reads into MiXCR, producing one record per CDR3 protein. This table has about 120,000 distinct CDR3 sequences, around 94% appearing once. This TCR derives from a human donor in good health. This chain joins TRBV28 and TRBJ2-5; maybe TRBD2 (6 bases). The sequencing sample was made of CD4+ T cells from PBMCs. The CDR3 sequence: CASSFAGKETQYF. CDR3 nucleotides: TGTGCCAGCAGTTTTGCGGGAAAAGAGACCCAGTACTTC.